The present T cell receptor (beta chain) was sequenced within a study of shared clonotypes between healthy human individuals. Regarding the study as a whole: Sequencing depth was a factor that was expected to affect clonotype sharing among donors. Represented diversity (both genetic and exposure-history) was limited by the small number of donors.

The deep-level immunoSEQ assay was used. Sequenced by immunoSEQ multiplex PCR; TCRdb stores in-frame clones only, minus some. The sample lists about 510,000 clones; 90% to 96% were seen once. In the case of this clone: Its antigen is unidentified.

Germline V gives CDR1 KGHSY, CDR2 FQNENV. The CDR3 is 11 residues long. V dropped 8 bases and J dropped 7 bases, with 11 bases sitting between them. This sequence joins TRBV16 and TRBJ1-2; D is uncertain. This clonotype was sampled from a woman aged 25 to 39 in good health. Sample: naive CD4+ T cells sorted from blood. Subset: CD45RA+ positively selected. The CDR3 DNA reads TGTGCCAGCCTCCAAGTGGGTGGCTACACCTTC. This gives the protein CASLQVGGYTF.